The 12 T cell receptor beta chains listed next were all sequenced from one sample in a study of cytomegalovirus exposure and HLA in healthy donors. 60 Vbeta and 13 Jbeta primers were used in PCR. The data were produced by immunoSEQ multiplex PCR, yet TCRdb's version contains in-frame clones alone and is incomplete. Here the sample spans about 140,000 clones, around 75% being singletons. Sequenced sample: PBMCs. The source is a female donor in good health and CMV-seronegative.

This chain links TRBV4-3 with TRBJ2-3; 11 bases line up with TRBD2. V shed 3 bases and J 5 bases; nucleotides not matched to a gene: 19. CDR3 length: 20 residues. The germline V gene has CDR1 LGHNA and CDR2 YSLEER. This CDR3 is CASSHRAPRRASGGRDTQYF. The CDR3 nucleotides read TGCGCCAGCAGCCACCGGGCCCCCAGGAGGGCTAGCGGGGGGCGAGATACGCAGTATTTT.

The J gene is TRBJ2-1, the V gene TRBV7-6, with 8 bases matching TRBD2. Germline V gives CDR1 SGHVS, CDR2 FNYEAQ. The CDR3 consists of 17 residues. The V segment lost 4 bases and the J segment 4 bases; nucleotides outside the gene matches: 12. CDR3 DNA sequence: TGTGCCAGCAGCTCCCGTAGGGGTAGCGGGGTGTACAATGAGCAGTTCTTC. This sequence encodes CASSSRRGSGVYNEQFF.

The V call is TRBV7-3, the J call TRBJ1-2; 10 bases fit TRBD1. The CDR3 has 14 amino acids. Per the germline V gene, CDR1 is SGHTA and CDR2 is FQGTGA. The junction had 5 bases not matched to a gene; V was cut back by 4 bases and J by 6 bases. The CDR3 coding sequence is TGTGCCAGCAGCTCGGGGACAGGGGCGGATGGCTACACCTTC. Its protein is CASSSGTGADGYTF.

The rearrangement joins TRBV18 to TRBJ1-6; D uncertain. Germline loops: CDR1 KGHSH, CDR2 LQKENI. Trimming left V 8 bases short and J 9 bases short, with 8 bases between. CDR3 length equals 11 residues. CDR3 protein: CASRGGSPLHF. DNA of the CDR3: TGTGCCAGCCGGGGAGGTTCACCCCTCCACTTT.

This clone has more than one count but fewer than ten. The chain recombines TRBV4-3 with TRBJ2-7; 8 bases map to TRBD1. The CDR3 consists of 15 residues. V lost 1 base, J lost 5 bases, and 7 bases stayed unmatched. CDR1 and CDR2 from the germline V gene are LGHNA and YSLEER. CDR3: CASSQGRGQGNEQYF. The CDR3 bases are TGCGCCAGCAGCCAAGGTCGAGGACAGGGCAACGAGCAGTACTTC.

The chain is built from TRBV28 and TRBJ1-1, with D hard to call. There are 13 residues in the CDR3. Germline values: CDR1 MDHEN, CDR2 SYDVKM. Between the trimmed V and J ends, which lost 11 bases and 4 bases, there was a span of 17 bases. CDR3 sequence: CAAALTGVTEAFF. The CDR3 nucleotides are TGTGCCGCTGCACTAACGGGTGTCACTGAAGCTTTCTTT.

The CDR3 DNA is TGTGCCAGTAGTAAGGACAGACGAAACACCATATATTTT. Amino acids: CASSKDRRNTIYF. The rearrangement uses TRBV19 and TRBJ1-3, with a tentative D call TRBD1 (6 bases). The CDR3 contains 13 residues. Germline CDR1 and CDR2: LNHDA and SQIVND (reference sequence). Trimming shortened V by 4 bases and J by 5 bases, and 9 bases separated the two germline ends. The full variable domain, its missing parts supplied by reference TRBV19 and TRBJ1-3, is DGGITQSPKYLFRKEGQNVTLSCEQNLNHDAMYWYRQDPGQGLRLIYYSQIVNDFQKGDIAEGYSVSREKKESFPLTVTSAQKNPTAFYLCASSKDRRNTIYFGEGSWLTVV.

J is TRBJ1-3 and V is TRBV7-2; tentatively, D is TRBD1 (5 bases). CDR3 length: 13 residues. With 0 bases removed from V and 6 bases from J, the gap between germline ends came to 6 bases. CDR1 and CDR2 (germline): SGHTA, FQGNSA. The CDR3 DNA reads TGTGCCAGCAGCTTAGCCAGGGAAAACACCATATATTTT. This gives the protein CASSLARENTIYF.

This clone has only a few counts. In DNA form, the CDR3 reads TGCGCCAGCAGCAACAGGGGGCTGCACGAGCAGTACTTC. It translates to CASSNRGLHEQYF. The chain carries TRBV10-1 and TRBJ2-7; TRBD1 aligns across 9 bases. This CDR3 comprises 13 residues. Trimming at V came to 6 bases and at J to 5 bases, leaving 5 bases not matched to a gene. CDR1 and CDR2 from the germline V gene are WNHNN and SYGVQD (reference sequence).

The V and J genes are TRBV11-3 and TRBJ2-7, with 10 bases matching TRBD1. Germline V CDR1 and CDR2: SGHNT, YENEEA. The ends lost 1 base at V and 2 bases at J; junction bases unmatched: 2. The CDR3 is 15 amino acids. CDR3 sequence: CASSLGGQGPYEQYF. The CDR3 DNA sequence: TGTGCCAGCAGCTTAGGGGGACAGGGGCCCTACGAGCAGTACTTC. Combining the CDR3 with reference TRBV11-3 and TRBJ2-7 gives the whole variable domain EAGVVQSPRYKIIEKKQPVAFWCNPISGHNTLYWYLQNLGQGPELLIRYENEEAVDDSQLPKDRFSAERLKGVDSTLKIQPAELGDSAVYLCASSLGGQGPYEQYFGPGTRLTVT.

This chain joins TRBV29-1 and TRBJ2-1; D is possibly TRBD1 (6 bases). Germline V CDR1 and CDR2: SQVTM, ANQGSEA. The CDR3 runs to 11 residues. V lost 6 bases to trimming and J lost 7 bases, with 10 bases between them. The CDR3 nucleotides are TGCAGCGTCTACACAGGGAATGAGCAGTTCTTC. This codes for CSVYTGNEQFF.

This clone has a single count. This chain joins TRBV27 and TRBJ1-2; 8 bases align to TRBD1. CDR1 and CDR2 from the germline V gene are MNHEY and SMNVEV (reference sequence). CDR3 length equals 15 residues. With 2 bases clipped from V and 8 bases from J, the junction kept 10 bases outside the gene matches. The CDR3 DNA reads TGTGCCAGCAGTTTAACCCTGCAGGGGGCGGGCGGCTACACCTTC. Its translation: CASSLTLQGAGGYTF.